This record concerns one T cell receptor (beta chain) sequence. This record comes from a study of T cell changes during pregnancy in multiple sclerosis. The length of the CDR3 is 15 residues. CDR1 is WNHNN and CDR2 is SYGVQD in the germline V gene (reference sequence). J lost 4 bases, V lost 0 bases, and 3 bases had no gene match. Sequencing was performed with immunoSEQ multiplex PCR; in TCRdb, only in-frame clones are kept and a portion is missing. The sample shows 60,000 to 85,000 clones, 91% of them seen only once. This TCR was sampled from a female donor with multiple sclerosis, enrolled in a pregnancy study. V usage is TRBV10-1 and J usage is TRBJ2-3; 8 positions agree with TRBD2. The sequencing here drew on peripheral blood, taken in the second trimester of pregnancy. The chain's CDR3 is CASSESSLAADTQYF. In nucleotides, the CDR3 is TGCGCCAGCAGTGAGTCGTCACTAGCGGCAGATACGCAGTATTTT.